Below are 8 T cell receptor beta chains sequenced from a single sample in a study of shared clonotypes between healthy human individuals. Some clones are missing from TCRdb's copy, which holds only in-frame ones; the method was immunoSEQ multiplex PCR. The data show about 1.1 million clones, with approximately 80% seen just once and around 0.47% held by the top ten. Sequencing was performed on memory CD4+ T cells from PBMCs. The subset was: CD45RA-negative fraction. The source of these receptors is a man in his late teens or twenties in good health. Some clones in this sample may be carry-over from other donors' samples.

As DNA, the CDR3 is TGTGCCAGCACAGGACTATTTTGGAATGAGCAGTTCTTC. This translates into CASTGLFWNEQFF. The chain recombines TRBV25-1 with TRBJ2-1; D might be TRBD2 (6 bases). CDR1 and CDR2 (germline): MGHDK, SYGVNS. This CDR3 has 13 amino acids. V was clipped by 7 bases and J by 7 bases, with 14 bases between them.

This chain joins TRBV29-1 and TRBJ1-2; tentative D call: TRBD1 (5 bases). The germline CDR1 and CDR2 sequences are SQVTM and ANQGSEA. CDR3 length: 12 amino acids. V gave up 4 bases and J gave up 2 bases, with 8 bases separating them. CDR3 loop: CSVARGNYGYTF. CDR3 DNA: TGCAGCGTTGCTAGGGGCAACTATGGCTACACCTTC.

This chain connects TRBV9 to TRBJ1-4, with a weak D call TRBD1 (6 bases). V was pared by 2 bases and J by 5 bases, with 10 bases between. The V gene's germline CDR1 is SGDLS and CDR2 YYNGEE. The CDR3 has 14 residues. CDR3 sequence reads: CASSVGGHNEKLFF. The CDR3 nucleotides are TGTGCCAGCAGCGTCGGGGGCCACAATGAAAAACTGTTTTTT.

This chain links TRBV2 with TRBJ1-5; 7 bases are shared with TRBD1. The CDR3 has 14 residues. J gave up 3 bases and V 6 bases, and 5 bases lay outside the gene matches. Germline CDR1 is SNHLY and CDR2 is FYNNEI. The CDR3 reads CASSRDRVNQPQHF. CDR3 bases: TGTGCCAGCAGCCGGGACAGAGTCAATCAGCCCCAGCATTTT.

The chain employs TRBV30 and TRBJ2-7; D is perhaps TRBD1 or TRBD2 (5 bases each). V was trimmed by 5 bases and J by 7 bases, leaving 18 bases between them. This CDR3 is built from 13 residues. Germline values: CDR1 GTSNPN, CDR2 SVGIG (reference sequence). The CDR3 loop reads CAWVNRISGEQYF. The CDR3, as DNA: TGTGCCTGGGTGAACAGGATCTCGGGAGAGCAGTACTTC.

DNA for the CDR3: TGTGCCAGCACCGCAGATTCCTTAGGGAATGAAAAACTGTTTTTT. Translated: CASTADSLGNEKLFF. The chain links TRBV28 to TRBJ1-4; D ambiguous. Germline V gene lookup returns CDR1 MDHEN and CDR2 SYDVKM. The V end was cut by 7 bases, the J end by 5 bases, with 17 bases between. The CDR3 is 15 residues long.

The gene calls are TRBV27 and TRBJ2-1, with TRBD2 matching over 8 bases. The length of the CDR3 is 15 residues. Germline CDR1 MNHEY, CDR2 SMNVEV (reference sequence). V lost 6 bases to trimming and J lost 4 bases; unmatched junction nucleotides: 8. In DNA form, the CDR3 reads TGTGCCAGCAGCCCCGGGACTAGAGATTACAATGAGCAGTTCTTC. This translates into CASSPGTRDYNEQFF.

About this clone: Other DNA sequences from this sample encode an identical CDR3 as well. The V call is TRBV29-1, the J call TRBJ1-2; TRBD1 agrees at 7 bases. After removal of 6 bases from V and 5 bases from J, the junction contained 6 bases not matched to a gene. There are 12 residues in the CDR3. Germline lookup yields CDR1 SQVTM and CDR2 ANQGSEA. The CDR3 bases are TGCAGCGTGGCCGGGACAGCGTATGGCTACACCTTC. Translating it yields CSVAGTAYGYTF.